This TCR beta chain was sequenced for a study of blood T cell repertoires in COVID-19. Study-wide context: Samples of COVID-19 (acute and convalescent) were obtained from the United States, Italy and Spain. Nucleic acid was either cDNA or gDNA, and it came from T cells, B-cell-depleted T cells, or PBMCs.

With 6 bases removed from V and 2 bases from J, the gap between germline ends came to 13 bases. The CDR3 runs 14 residues. Germline V gives CDR1 MNHEY, CDR2 SMNVEV (reference sequence). Sequencing used immunoSEQ multiplex PCR; TCRdb keeps in-frame clones, though not all of them. This repertoire shows a few hundred thousand clones, about 81% found once; its top ten account for around 3.9%. The V gene is TRBV27, the J gene TRBJ1-2, with D tentatively TRBD1 (5 bases). The TCR was taken from a man aged 30 to 45 with acute COVID-19. The sequencing sample was made of PBMCs or T cells enriched from blood (not recorded which). The CDR3 DNA reads TGTGCCAGCAGCCCCCGACAGAGGAACTATGGCTACACCTTC. Amino acid sequence: CASSPRQRNYGYTF.